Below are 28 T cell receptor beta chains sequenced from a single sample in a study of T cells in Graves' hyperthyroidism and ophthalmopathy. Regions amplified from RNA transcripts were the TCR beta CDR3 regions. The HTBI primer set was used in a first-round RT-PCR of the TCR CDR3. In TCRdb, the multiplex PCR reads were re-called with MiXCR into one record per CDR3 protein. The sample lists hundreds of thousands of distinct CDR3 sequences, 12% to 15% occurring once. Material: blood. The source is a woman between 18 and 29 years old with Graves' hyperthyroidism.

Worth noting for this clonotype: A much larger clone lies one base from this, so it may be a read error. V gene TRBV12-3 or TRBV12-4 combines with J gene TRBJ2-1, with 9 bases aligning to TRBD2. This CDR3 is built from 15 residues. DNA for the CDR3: TGTGCCAGCAGGCTTAGCGGGAGTAGGGGCAATGGGCAGTTCTTC. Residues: CASRLSGSRGNGQFF.

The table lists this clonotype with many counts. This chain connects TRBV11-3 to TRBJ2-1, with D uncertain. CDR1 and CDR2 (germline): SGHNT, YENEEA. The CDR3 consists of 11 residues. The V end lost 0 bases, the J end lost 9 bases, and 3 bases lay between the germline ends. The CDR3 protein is CASSLDREQFF. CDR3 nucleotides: TGTGCCAGCAGCTTAGATCGTGAGCAGTTCTTC.

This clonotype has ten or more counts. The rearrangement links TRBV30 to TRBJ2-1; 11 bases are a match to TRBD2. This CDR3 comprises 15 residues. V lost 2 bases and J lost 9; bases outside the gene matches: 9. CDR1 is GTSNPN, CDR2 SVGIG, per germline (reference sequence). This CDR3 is CAWSPFSGRAIEQFF. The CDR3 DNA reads TGTGCCTGGAGTCCCTTTAGCGGGAGGGCCATTGAGCAGTTCTTC.

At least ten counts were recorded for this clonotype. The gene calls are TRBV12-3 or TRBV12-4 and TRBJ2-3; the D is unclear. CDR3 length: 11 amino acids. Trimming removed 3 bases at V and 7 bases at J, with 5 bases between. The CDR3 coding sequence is TGTGCCAGCAGTTTGAGAAATACGCAGTATTTT. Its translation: CASSLRNTQYF.

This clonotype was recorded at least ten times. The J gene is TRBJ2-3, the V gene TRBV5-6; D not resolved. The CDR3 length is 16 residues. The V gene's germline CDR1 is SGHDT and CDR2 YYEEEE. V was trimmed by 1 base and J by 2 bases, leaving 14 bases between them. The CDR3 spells CASSLSWRGDTDTQYF. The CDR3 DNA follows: TGTGCCAGCAGCTTGAGTTGGAGAGGAGACACAGATACGCAGTATTTT.

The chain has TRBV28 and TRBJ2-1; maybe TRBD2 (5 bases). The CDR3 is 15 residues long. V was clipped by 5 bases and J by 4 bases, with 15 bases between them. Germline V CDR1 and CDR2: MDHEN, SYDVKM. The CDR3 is CASSPSSLVYNEQFF. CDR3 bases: TGTGCCAGCAGTCCCTCCTCACTAGTTTACAATGAGCAGTTCTTC.

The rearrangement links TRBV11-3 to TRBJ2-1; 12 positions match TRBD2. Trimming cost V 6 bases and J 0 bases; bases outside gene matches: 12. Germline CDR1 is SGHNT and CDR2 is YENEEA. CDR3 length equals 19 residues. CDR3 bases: TGTGCCAGCAGTCCACGACTAGCGGGAGTATTTAGCTCCTACAATGAGCAGTTCTTC. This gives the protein CASSPRLAGVFSSYNEQFF.

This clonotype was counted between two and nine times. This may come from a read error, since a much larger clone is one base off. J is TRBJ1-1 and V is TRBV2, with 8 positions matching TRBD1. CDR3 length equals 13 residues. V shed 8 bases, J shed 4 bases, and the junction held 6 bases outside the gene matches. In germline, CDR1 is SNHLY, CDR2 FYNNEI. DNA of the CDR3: TGTGCCAGCCTGGAGCAGGGGGCCACTGAAGCTTTCTTT. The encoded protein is CASLEQGATEAFF.

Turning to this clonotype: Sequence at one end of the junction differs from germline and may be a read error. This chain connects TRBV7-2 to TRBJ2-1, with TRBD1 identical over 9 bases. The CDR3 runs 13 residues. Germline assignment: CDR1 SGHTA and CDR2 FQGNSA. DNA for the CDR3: TGTGCCAGCAGCTCTCCCCCGGGACAGGGTTTGATCTTC. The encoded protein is CASSSPPGQGLIF.

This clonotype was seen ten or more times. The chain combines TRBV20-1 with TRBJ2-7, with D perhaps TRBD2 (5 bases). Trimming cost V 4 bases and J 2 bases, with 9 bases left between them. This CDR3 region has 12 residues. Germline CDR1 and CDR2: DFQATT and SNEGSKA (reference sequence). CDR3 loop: CSAKAGAYEQYF. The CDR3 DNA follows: TGCAGTGCTAAGGCGGGTGCCTACGAGCAGTACTTC.

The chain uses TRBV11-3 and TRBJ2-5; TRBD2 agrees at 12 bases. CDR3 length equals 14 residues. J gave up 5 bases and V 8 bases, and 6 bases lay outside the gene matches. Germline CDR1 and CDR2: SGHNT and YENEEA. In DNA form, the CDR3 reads TGTGCCAGCGGTAAGACTAGCGGGAGCGAGACCCAGTACTTC. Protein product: CASGKTSGSETQYF.

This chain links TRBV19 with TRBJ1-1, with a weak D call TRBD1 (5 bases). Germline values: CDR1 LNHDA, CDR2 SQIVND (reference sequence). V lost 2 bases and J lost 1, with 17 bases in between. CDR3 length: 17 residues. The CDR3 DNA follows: TGTGCCAGTAGTATACACCGGGACCCCCTGAAGAACACTGAAGCTTTCTTT. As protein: CASSIHRDPLKNTEAFF.

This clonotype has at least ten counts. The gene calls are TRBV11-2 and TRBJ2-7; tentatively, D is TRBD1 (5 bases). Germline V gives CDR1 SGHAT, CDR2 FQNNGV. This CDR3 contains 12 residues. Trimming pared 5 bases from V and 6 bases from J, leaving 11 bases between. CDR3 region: CASSQGWGEQYF. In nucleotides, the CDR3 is TGTGCCAGCAGCCAGGGATGGGGCGAGCAGTACTTC.

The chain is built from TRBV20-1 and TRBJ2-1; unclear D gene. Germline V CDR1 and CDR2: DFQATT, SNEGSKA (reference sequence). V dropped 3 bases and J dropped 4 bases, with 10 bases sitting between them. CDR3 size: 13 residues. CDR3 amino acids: CSASGAPYNEQFF. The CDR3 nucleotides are TGCAGTGCTAGCGGAGCCCCTTACAATGAGCAGTTCTTC.

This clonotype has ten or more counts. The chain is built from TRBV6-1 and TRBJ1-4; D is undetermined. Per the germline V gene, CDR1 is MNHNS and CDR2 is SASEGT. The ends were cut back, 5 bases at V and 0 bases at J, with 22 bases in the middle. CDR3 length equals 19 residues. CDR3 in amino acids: CASSYRPPSSYATNEKLFF. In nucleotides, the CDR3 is TGTGCCAGCAGTTATCGGCCGCCCAGTTCCTATGCAACTAATGAAAAACTGTTTTTT.

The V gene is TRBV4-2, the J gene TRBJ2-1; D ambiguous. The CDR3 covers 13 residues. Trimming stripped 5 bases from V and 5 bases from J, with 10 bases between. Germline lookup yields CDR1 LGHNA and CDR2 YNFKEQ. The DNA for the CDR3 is TGTGCCAGCAGCAGCCTTGGCCACAATGAGCAGTTCTTC. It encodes CASSSLGHNEQFF.

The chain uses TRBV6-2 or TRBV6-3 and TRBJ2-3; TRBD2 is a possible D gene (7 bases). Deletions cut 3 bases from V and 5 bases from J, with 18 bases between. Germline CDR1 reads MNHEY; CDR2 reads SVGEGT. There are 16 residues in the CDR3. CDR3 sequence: CASSYTIGGQKDTQYF. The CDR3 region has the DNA TGTGCCAGCAGTTATACGATCGGGGGGCAGAAAGATACGCAGTATTTT.

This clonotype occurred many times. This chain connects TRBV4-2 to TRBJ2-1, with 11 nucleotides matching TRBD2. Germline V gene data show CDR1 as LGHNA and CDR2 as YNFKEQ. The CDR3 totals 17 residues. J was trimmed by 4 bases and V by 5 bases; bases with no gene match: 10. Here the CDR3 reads CASSYLPGTSGYNEQFF. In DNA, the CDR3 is TGTGCCAGCAGCTACCTCCCCGGGACTAGCGGTTACAATGAGCAGTTCTTC.

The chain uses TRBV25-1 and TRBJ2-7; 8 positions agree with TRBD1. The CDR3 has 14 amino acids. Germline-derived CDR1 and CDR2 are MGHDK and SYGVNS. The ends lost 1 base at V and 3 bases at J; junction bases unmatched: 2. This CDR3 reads CASSESGTGYEQYF. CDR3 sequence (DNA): TGTGCCAGCAGTGAATCCGGGACAGGCTACGAGCAGTACTTC.

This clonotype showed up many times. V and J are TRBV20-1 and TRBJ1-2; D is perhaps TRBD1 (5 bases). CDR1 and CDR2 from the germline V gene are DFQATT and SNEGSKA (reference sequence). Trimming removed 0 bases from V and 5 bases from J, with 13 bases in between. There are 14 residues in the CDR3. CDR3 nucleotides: TGCAGTGCTAGAGATCTAAGACAGACGTATGGCTACACCTTC. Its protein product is CSARDLRQTYGYTF.

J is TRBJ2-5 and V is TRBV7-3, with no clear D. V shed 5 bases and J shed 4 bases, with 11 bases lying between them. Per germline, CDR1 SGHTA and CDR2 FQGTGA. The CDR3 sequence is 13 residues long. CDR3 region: CASSPLPLETQYF. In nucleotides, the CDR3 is TGTGCCAGCAGCCCCCTCCCTTTAGAGACCCAGTACTTC. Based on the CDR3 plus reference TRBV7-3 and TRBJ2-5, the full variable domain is GAGVSQTPSNKVTEKGKYVELRCDPISGHTALYWYRQSLGQGPEFLIYFQGTGAADDSGLPNDRFFAVRPEGSVSTLKIQRTERGDSAVYLCASSPLPLETQYFGPGTRLLVL.

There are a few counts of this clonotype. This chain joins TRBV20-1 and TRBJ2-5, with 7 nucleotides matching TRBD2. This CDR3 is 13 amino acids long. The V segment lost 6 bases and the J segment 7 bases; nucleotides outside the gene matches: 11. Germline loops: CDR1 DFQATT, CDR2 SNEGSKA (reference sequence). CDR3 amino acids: CSAGGLEEGTQYF. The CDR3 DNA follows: TGCAGTGCGGGAGGACTAGAAGAAGGGACCCAGTACTTC.

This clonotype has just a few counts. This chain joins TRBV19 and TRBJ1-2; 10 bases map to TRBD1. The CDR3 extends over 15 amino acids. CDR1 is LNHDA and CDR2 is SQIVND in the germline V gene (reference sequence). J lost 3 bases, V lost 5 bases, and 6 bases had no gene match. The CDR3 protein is CASSSTGTGDYGYTF. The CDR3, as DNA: TGTGCCAGTAGTTCGACCGGGACAGGGGACTATGGCTACACCTTC.

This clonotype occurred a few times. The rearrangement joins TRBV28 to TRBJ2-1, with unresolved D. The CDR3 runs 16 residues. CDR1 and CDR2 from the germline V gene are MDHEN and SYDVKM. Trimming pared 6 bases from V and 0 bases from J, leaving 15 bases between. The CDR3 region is CASSPLARSSYNEQFF. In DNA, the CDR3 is TGTGCCAGCAGCCCTCTGGCGCGGAGCTCCTACAATGAGCAGTTCTTC. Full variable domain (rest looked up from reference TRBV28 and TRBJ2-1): DVKVTQSSRYLVKRTGEKVFLECVQDMDHENMFWYRQDPGLGLRLIYFSYDVKMKEKGDIPEGYSVSREKKERFSLILESASTNQTSMYLCASSPLARSSYNEQFFGPGTRLTVL.

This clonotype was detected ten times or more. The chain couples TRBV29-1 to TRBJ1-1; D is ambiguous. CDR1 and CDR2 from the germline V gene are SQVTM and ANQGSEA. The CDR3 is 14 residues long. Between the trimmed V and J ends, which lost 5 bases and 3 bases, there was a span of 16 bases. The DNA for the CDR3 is TGCAGCGTTCATCCGCGGGATTTTGACACTGAAGCTTTCTTT. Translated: CSVHPRDFDTEAFF.

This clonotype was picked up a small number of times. In DNA, the CDR3 is TGTGCCAGCTCCTGGATTCGCAACACCGGGGAGCTGTTTTTT. It yields the protein CASSWIRNTGELFF. The genes are TRBV6-1 and TRBJ2-2; D is ambiguous. Germline CDR1 and CDR2: MNHNS and SASEGT. The CDR3 is 14 residues long. Trimming took 8 bases from V and 2 from J, leaving 12 bases between them.

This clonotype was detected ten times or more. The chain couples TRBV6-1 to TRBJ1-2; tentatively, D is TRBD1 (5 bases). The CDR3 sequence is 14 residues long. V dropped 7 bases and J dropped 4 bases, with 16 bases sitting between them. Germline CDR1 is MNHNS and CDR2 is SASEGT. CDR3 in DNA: TGTGCCAGCACTCCCTCTGGGGGAGGCTATGGCTACACCTTC. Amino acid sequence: CASTPSGGGYGYTF.

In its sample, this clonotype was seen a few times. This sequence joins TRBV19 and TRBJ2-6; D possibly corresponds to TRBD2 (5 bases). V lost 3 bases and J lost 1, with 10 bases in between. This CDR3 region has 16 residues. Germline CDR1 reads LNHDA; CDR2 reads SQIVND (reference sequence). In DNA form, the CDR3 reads TGTGCCAGTAGTATCGGACGGGATTCTGGGGCCAACGTCCTGACTTTC. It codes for CASSIGRDSGANVLTF.